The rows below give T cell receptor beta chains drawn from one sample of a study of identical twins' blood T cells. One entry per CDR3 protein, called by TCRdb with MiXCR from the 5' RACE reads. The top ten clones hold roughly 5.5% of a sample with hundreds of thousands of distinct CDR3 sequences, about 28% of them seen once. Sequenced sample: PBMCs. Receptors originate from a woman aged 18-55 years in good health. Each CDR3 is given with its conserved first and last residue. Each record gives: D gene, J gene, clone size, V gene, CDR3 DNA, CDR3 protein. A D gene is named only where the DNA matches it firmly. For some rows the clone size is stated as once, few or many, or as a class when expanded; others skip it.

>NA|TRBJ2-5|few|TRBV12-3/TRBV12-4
TGTGCCAGCAGTTTCCCGGGACTCCCTAGTTCCGAGACCCAGTACTTC
CASSFPGLPSSETQYF
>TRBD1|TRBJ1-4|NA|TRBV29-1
TGCAGCGTCGAGGGGGCAGCCTCAGGGGAAAAACTGTTTTTT
CSVEGAASGEKLFF
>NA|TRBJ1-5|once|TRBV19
TGTGCCAGCACGCTACAGGGATATAGCAATCAGCCCCAGCATTTT
CASTLQGYSNQPQHF
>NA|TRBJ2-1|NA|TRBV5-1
TGCGCCAGCAGCTTGTACAGGTCCTACAATGAGCAGTTCTTC
CASSLYRSYNEQFF
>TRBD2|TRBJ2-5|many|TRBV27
TGTGCCAGCAAGCCCCCTCGCGGGAGCTCAGTAAAAGAGACCCAGTACTTC
CASKPPRGSSVKETQYF
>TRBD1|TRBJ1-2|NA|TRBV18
TGTGCCAGCTCACCCAAACCGGGACAGATAATTCATGGCTACACCTTC
CASSPKPGQIIHGYTF
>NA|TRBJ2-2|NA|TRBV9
TGTGCCAGCAGCGTAGCCCTAAACCGAGACCAAAACACCGGGGAGCTGTTTTTT
CASSVALNRDQNTGELFF
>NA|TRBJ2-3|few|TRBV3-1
TGTGCCAGCAGCCAAGATCCCGGGGGAAGCACAGATACGCAGTATTTT
CASSQDPGGSTDTQYF
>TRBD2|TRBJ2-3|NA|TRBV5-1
TGCGCCAGCAGCTCTTTAGCGGGAACCACAGATACGCAGTATTTT
CASSSLAGTTDTQYF
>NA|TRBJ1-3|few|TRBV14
TGTGCCAGCAGCCGTTTCCCTGGAAACACCATATATTTT
CASSRFPGNTIYF
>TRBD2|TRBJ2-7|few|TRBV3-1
TGTGCCAGCAGCCAAGAGGCTAGCGGGAGAAACGAGCAGTACTTC
CASSQEASGRNEQYF
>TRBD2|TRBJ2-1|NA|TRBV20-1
TGCAGTGCCATTCCAATAGCGGGAGGAAGGGGCAATGAGCAGTTCTTC
CSAIPIAGGRGNEQFF
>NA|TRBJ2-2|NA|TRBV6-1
TGTGCCAGCGGTCAAGCGGCCTTGAACACCGGGGAGCTGTTTTTT
CASGQAALNTGELFF
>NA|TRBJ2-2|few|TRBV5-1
TGCGCCAGCAGTAAAACGGCATCGAGGACCGGGGAGCTGTTTTTT
CASSKTASRTGELFF
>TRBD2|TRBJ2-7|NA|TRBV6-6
TGTGCCAGCAGTTACTCTCCAAGCGGGGGGGCGTACGAGCAGTACTTC
CASSYSPSGGAYEQYF
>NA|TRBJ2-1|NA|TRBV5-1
TGCGCCAGCAGCTACTTCGAAGGGGAGCAGTTCTTC
CASSYFEGEQFF
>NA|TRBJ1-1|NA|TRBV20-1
TGCAGTGCTAGGGGGGTTCTACGACCTTTCTTT
CSARGVLRPFF
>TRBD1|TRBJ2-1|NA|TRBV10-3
TGTGCCATCATGAAGGGACAGGCCCTCTCCTACAATGAGCAGTTCTTC
CAIMKGQALSYNEQFF
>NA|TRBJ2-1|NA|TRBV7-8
TGTGCCAGCAGCTTAACTAGACTAGGCGGTGAGCAGTTCTTC
CASSLTRLGGEQFF
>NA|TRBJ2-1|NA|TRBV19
TGTGCCAGTAGTGTAATGTGGGGTAGCCACAATGAGCAGTTCTTC
CASSVMWGSHNEQFF
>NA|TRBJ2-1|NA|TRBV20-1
TGCAGTGCTAGCCCGGGCGCCCACAATGAGCAGTTCTTC
CSASPGAHNEQFF
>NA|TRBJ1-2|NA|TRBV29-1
TGCAGCGTTGACAGACTCTATGGCTACACCTTC
CSVDRLYGYTF
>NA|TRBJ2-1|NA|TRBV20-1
TGCAGTGCTAGTCCCGGGGATGAGCAGTTCTTC
CSASPGDEQFF
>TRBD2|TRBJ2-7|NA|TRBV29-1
TGCAGCGTGGACAGGGGGCAAGGACTAGCGGGGGGGAGCTCCTACGAGCAGTACTTC
CSVDRGQGLAGGSSYEQYF
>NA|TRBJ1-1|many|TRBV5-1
TGCGCCAGCAGCTTACAGCCAGGGGCCAGAGACACTGAAGCTTTCTTT
CASSLQPGARDTEAFF
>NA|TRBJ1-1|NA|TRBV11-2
TGTGCCAGCAGCTTAGTGTCGGGGGCGCGCACTGAAGCTTTCTTT
CASSLVSGARTEAFF
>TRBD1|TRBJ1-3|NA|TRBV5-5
TGTGCCAGCAGCCGAATGGGACAGGGAACGAACACCATATATTTT
CASSRMGQGTNTIYF
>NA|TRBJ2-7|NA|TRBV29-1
TGCAGCGTTCTTTCATCGGGCCTCTCCTACGAGCAGTACTTC
CSVLSSGLSYEQYF
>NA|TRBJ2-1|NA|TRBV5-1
TGCGCCAGCAGCTTTTTCGGAGCCAACAATGAGCAGTTCTTC
CASSFFGANNEQFF
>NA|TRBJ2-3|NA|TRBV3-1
TGTGCCAGCAGCCGGTACAGCACAGATACGCAGTATTTT
CASSRYSTDTQYF
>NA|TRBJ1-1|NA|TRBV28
TGTGCCAGCAGAGCCACCCAAGAGAAAGCTTTCTTT
CASRATQEKAFF
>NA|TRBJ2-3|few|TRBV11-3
TGTGCCAGCAGCTCAATATCGGTCGGGGGATACAAAGATACGCAGTATTTT
CASSSISVGGYKDTQYF
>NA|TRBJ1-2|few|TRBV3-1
TGTGCCAGCAGCCCCTTTGGCGGAGACAGGAGCTATGGCTACACCTTC
CASSPFGGDRSYGYTF
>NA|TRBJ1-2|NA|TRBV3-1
TGTGCCAGCAGCCATTACGCGGAGAACTATGGCTACACCTTC
CASSHYAENYGYTF
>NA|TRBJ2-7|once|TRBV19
TGTGCCAGAGGCCCCTACGAGCAGTACTTC
CARGPYEQYF
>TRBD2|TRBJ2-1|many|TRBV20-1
TGCAGTGCTTCGACTAGCGGGAGTACACATGAGCAGTTCTTC
CSASTSGSTHEQFF
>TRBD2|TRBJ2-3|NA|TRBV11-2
TGTGCCAGCAGCTTTGGGTCTAGCGGGAGAGATACGCAGTATTTT
CASSFGSSGRDTQYF
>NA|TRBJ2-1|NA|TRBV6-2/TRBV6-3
TGTGCCAGCAACCTTAGGTGGGTCGATGAGCAGTTCTTC
CASNLRWVDEQFF
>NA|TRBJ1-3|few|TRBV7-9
TGTGCCAGCAGCCGTACAGGACCCGGAAACACCATATATTTT
CASSRTGPGNTIYF
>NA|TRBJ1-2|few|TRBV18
TGTGCCAGCTCACCAGGGCAGGGAATCTCCTATGGCTACACCTTC
CASSPGQGISYGYTF
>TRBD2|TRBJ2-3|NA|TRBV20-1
TGCAGTGCTAGCGCTAGCGGGAGTGGAGATACGCAGTATTTT
CSASASGSGDTQYF
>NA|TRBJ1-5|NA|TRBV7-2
TGTTCCAGCAGCTTACAGTTCAATCAGCCCCAGCATTTT
CSSSLQFNQPQHF
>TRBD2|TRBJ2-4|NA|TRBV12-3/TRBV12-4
TGTGCCAGCAGTCTAGCGGGATACTTAGCCAAAAACATTCAGTACTTC
CASSLAGYLAKNIQYF
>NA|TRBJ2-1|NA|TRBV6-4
TGTGCCAGCAGTGAAGACAACTCCTACAATGAGCAGTTCTTC
CASSEDNSYNEQFF
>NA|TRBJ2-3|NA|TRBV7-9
TGTGCCAGCAGCCCTTTATACAGGGTGGCTGATACGCAGTATTTT
CASSPLYRVADTQYF
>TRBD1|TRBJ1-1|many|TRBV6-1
TGTGCCAGCTGTGGACAGGACTGGGACCCTGAAGCTTTCTTT
CASCGQDWDPEAFF
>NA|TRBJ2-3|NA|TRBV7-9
TGTGCCAGCAGTGCGTTGCGGGCCACAGATACGCAGTATTTT
CASSALRATDTQYF
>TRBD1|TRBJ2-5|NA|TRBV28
TGTGCCAGTAAAAGGGGGCTCGTTGAAGAGACCCAGTACTTC
CASKRGLVEETQYF
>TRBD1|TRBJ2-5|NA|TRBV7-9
TGTGCCAGTAGCTTATCCGGGACAGGGTATCAAGAGACCCAGTACTTC
CASSLSGTGYQETQYF
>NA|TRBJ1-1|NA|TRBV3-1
TGTGCCAGCAGCCTGCTGGCGAGTGCCGCTGAAGCTTTCTTT
CASSLLASAAEAFF
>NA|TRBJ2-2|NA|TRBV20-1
TGCAGTGCTAGGGCCGGGAGCTCCTTCACCGGGGAGCTGTTTTTT
CSARAGSSFTGELFF
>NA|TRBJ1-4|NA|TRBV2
TGTGCCAGCAGCGACTTGGGGACTCTAGGTGAAAAACTGTTTTTT
CASSDLGTLGEKLFF
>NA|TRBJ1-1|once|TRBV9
TGTGCCAGCAGCGCCCCAGGGGTAGGGAACACTGAAGCTTTCTTT
CASSAPGVGNTEAFF
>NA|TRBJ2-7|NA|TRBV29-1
TGCAGCGTTGAATTCCGGGGGAGCTCCTACGAGCAGTACTTC
CSVEFRGSSYEQYF
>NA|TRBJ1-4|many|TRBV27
TGTGCCAGCAGTTTTCAGGGAGGGGGGGAAAAACTGTTTTTT
CASSFQGGGEKLFF